The present T cell receptor beta chain was sequenced within a study of cytomegalovirus exposure and HLA in healthy donors. Study at large: An early release of data contained about 85 million unique TCRs, which came from HLA-typed donors.

This clone was picked up a small number of times. CDR1 is MNHNY, CDR2 SVGAGI, per germline (reference sequence). The CDR3 sequence is 15 residues long. V shed 1 base, J shed 0 bases, and the junction held 2 bases outside the gene matches. PCR primers comprised 60 Vbeta and 13 Jbeta primers. Clones were read by immunoSEQ multiplex PCR, and TCRdb kept only the in-frame ones, dropping some. The sample holds about 92,000 clones, over 70% seen once. The chain links TRBV6-6 to TRBJ2-7; TRBD2 matches at 8 bases. The sample consisted of PBMCs. This sequence was found in a girl aged 2 to 10 in good health and CMV-seropositive. CDR3 in DNA: TGTGCCAGCAGTTACTATAGCGGGATCTCCTACGAGCAGTACTTC. The encoded protein is CASSYYSGISYEQYF.